This T cell receptor (beta chain) stems from a study of T cell responses to AZD1222 COVID-19 vaccine. Whole-study results and caveats: Nearly half of spike-specific TCRs reportedly target variant regions that are unmutated in the B.1.351 and B.1.1.7 variants. Breadth and depth of Spike-specific TCRs rose after two AZD1222 doses. Clonal diversity may have been underestimated, and the donors were mostly white British, with more females than males. After the peak T cell response, and only then, were repertoires sampled.

Comments on this clone: The antigen is unknown.

The CDR3 covers 14 residues. V lost 8 bases to trimming and J lost 0 bases, with 13 bases between them. Germline values: CDR1 LGHNA, CDR2 YNFKEQ. Here immunoSEQ multiplex PCR was the method, and the copy in TCRdb shows in-frame clones only, minus some. The repertoire consists of about 64,000 clones, with about four fifths occurring once and the leading ten covering over 12%. The origin of this receptor is an adult who received the AZD1222 COVID-19 vaccine. Specimen: peripheral blood, collected 28 days after the second AZD1222 dose. The chain joins TRBV4-2 to TRBJ1-1; D is uncertain. CDR3 protein: CASLKRGVNTEAFF. The CDR3 DNA sequence: TGTGCCAGCTTAAAGCGTGGTGTGAACACTGAAGCTTTCTTT.